This T cell receptor (beta chain) is from a study of T and B cells in COVID-19 patients. Looking at the study overall: Active-infection patients were older, median 67 years, than recovered patients, median approximately 36 years.

TRB was amplified from about 250-500 ng of blood genomic DNA. Looked up from germline, CDR1 is MNHEY and CDR2 is SVGAGI. The CDR3 contains 14 residues. Trimming cost V 2 bases and J 2 bases, with 7 bases left between them. This clonotype was detected ten times or more. The antigen remains undetermined. Whole-study results and caveats: Symptomatic-phase blood samples from mildly ill patients and early samples from severe cases were scarce. Patients with COVID-19 reportedly showed strongly skewed T cell receptor beta variable and joining gene usage.

Multiplex PCR with BIOMED2 TRB-A/B primer pools amplified TRB rearrangements. Each CDR3 protein gets one entry after TCRdb re-called the multiplex PCR reads with MiXCR. Counted here are 20,000 to 25,000 distinct CDR3 sequences, approximately 30% occurring once; the ten biggest clones make up approximately 2%. Specimen: blood. This clonotype was obtained from a human donor who had recovered from COVID-19. The V gene is TRBV6-5, the J gene TRBJ2-1; possible D gene TRBD1, 5 bases. The CDR3 sequence: CASSYRTTYNEQFF. The CDR3 DNA follows: TGTGCCAGCAGTTACCGGACAACCTACAATGAGCAGTTCTTC.